The clone carrying this TCR beta chain was found a few times. Its target is not known. A J-beta primer mix and a sample-barcoded 5' primer were used in a second PCR of about 6 to 12 cycles. A minimum of 2.5 million CDR3-containing paired-end reads was obtained for each sample. From the 5' RACE reads, TCRdb called clonotypes with MiXCR, one entry per CDR3 protein. The data contain 650,000 to 1,000,000 distinct CDR3 sequences, about 34% of them singletons. This entry belongs to a study of blood T cells in healthy people across ages. Findings and limits, study-wide: Unsorted PBMC input precluded a conclusive naive versus antigen-experienced comparison.

Sequencing input: blood. The source is a man aged 18-30 years in good health.

The CDR3 nucleotides are TGTGCCAGCGCCCCCGGACAGGCAACCTATGGCTACACCTTC. Protein product: CASAPGQATYGYTF. The chain couples TRBV6-6 to TRBJ1-2; 7 positions match TRBD1. Germline V CDR1 and CDR2: MNHNY, SVGAGI (reference sequence). The CDR3 runs 14 residues. After removal of 8 bases from V and 4 bases from J, the junction contained 10 bases not matched to a gene.